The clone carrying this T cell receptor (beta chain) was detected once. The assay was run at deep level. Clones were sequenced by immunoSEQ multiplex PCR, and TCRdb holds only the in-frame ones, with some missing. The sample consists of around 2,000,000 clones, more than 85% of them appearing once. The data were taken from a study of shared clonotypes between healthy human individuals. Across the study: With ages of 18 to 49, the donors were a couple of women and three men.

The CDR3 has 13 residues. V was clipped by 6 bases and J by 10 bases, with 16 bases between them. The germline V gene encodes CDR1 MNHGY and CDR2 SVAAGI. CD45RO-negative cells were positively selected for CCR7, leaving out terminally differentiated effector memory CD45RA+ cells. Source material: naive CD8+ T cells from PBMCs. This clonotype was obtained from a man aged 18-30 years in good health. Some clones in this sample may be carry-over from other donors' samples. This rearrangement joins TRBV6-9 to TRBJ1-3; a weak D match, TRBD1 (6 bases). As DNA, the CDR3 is TGTGCCAGCAGCGGGGGCGGCAGGGAGACCATATATTTT. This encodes CASSGGGRETIYF.